What follows are 11 T cell receptor beta chains derived from one specimen sequenced in a study of breast tumors, draining lymph nodes, adjacent tissues. Breast cancer patients provided tissue from their axillary draining lymph nodes. In TCRdb, the multiplex PCR reads were re-called with MiXCR into one record per CDR3 protein. Counted here are 83,000 or so distinct CDR3 sequences, approximately 20% occurring once; the ten biggest clones make up about 2.4%. The sequenced material came from axillary lymph node tissue. The receptors here all came from a female donor with breast cancer. Some clones in this sample may be carry-over from other donors' samples.

The rearrangement joins TRBV18 to TRBJ2-1; 7 positions agree with TRBD2. CDR3 length equals 13 residues. V shed 4 bases, J shed 7 bases, and the junction held 4 bases outside the gene matches. From germline, CDR1 is KGHSH and CDR2 LQKENI. The CDR3 loop is CASSLIAGNEQFF. The DNA for the CDR3 is TGTGCCAGCTCACTCATAGCGGGTAATGAGCAGTTCTTC.

This clonotype was counted ten times or more. The chain joins TRBV7-2 to TRBJ2-3, with 11 bases identical to TRBD2. This CDR3 comprises 17 residues. Germline V gives CDR1 SGHTA, CDR2 FQGNSA. V lost 4 bases to trimming and J lost 4 bases; unmatched junction nucleotides: 10. CDR3 residues: CASSSLSTSGTPDTQYF. CDR3 in DNA: TGTGCCAGCAGCTCCCTGTCGACTAGCGGGACCCCAGATACGCAGTATTTT. Full variable domain (missing parts from reference TRBV7-2 and TRBJ2-3): GAGVSQSPSNKVTEKGKDVELRCDPISGHTALYWYRQSLGQGLEFLIYFQGNSAPDKSGLPSDRFSAERTGGSVSTLTIQRTQQEDSAVYLCASSSLSTSGTPDTQYFGPGTRLTVL.

This clonotype was detected ten times or more. J is TRBJ2-6 and V is TRBV7-8, with D tentatively TRBD1 (7 bases). Germline V CDR1 and CDR2: SGHVS, FQNEAQ. The CDR3 length is 19 residues. V lost 0 bases, J lost 1 base, and 16 bases lay in between. CDR3 DNA sequence: TGTGCCAGCAGCTTAGCGGGCAGGGGGGAGACGTCTGGGGCCAACGTCCTGACTTTC. This sequence encodes CASSLAGRGETSGANVLTF.

This clonotype was seen at least ten times. This rearrangement joins TRBV5-1 to TRBJ2-1; 11 bases align to TRBD2. Germline-derived CDR1 and CDR2 are SGHRS and YFSETQ. Unmatched junction bases numbered 4, after V lost 1 base and J lost 1 base. The CDR3 runs to 17 residues. The DNA of the CDR3 is TGCGCCAGCAGCTTGAATCCTAGCGGGAGGTCCTACAATGAGCAGTTCTTC. It is translated as CASSLNPSGRSYNEQFF.

This clonotype occurred many times. V usage is TRBV2 and J usage is TRBJ2-7, with D perhaps TRBD1 (6 bases). The germline V and J ends were trimmed by 5 bases and 9 bases, with 17 bases remaining between them. This CDR3 contains 13 residues. CDR1 SNHLY and CDR2 FYNNEI come from the germline V gene. The CDR3 loop is CASSSGTPDGQYF. The CDR3 DNA reads as TGTGCCAGCAGTTCCGGGACACCTGACGGGCAGTACTTC.

As to this clonotype: The junction differs from germline at one of its ends, possibly a read error. This chain joins TRBV4-1 and TRBJ2-1, with 11 bases that match TRBD2. CDR1 and CDR2 from the germline V gene are MGHRA and YSYEKL. The CDR3 is made up of 15 amino acids. The chain's CDR3 is CVSSLAGGRYNEQFF. In DNA, the CDR3 is TGCGTCAGCAGCTTAGCGGGAGGGAGGTACAATGAGCAGTTCTTC.

Details on this clonotype: A much larger clone differs by one base, so this may be a read error. This chain joins TRBV19 and TRBJ2-1, with TRBD2 identical over 7 bases. This CDR3 has 18 amino acids. Germline CDR1 and CDR2: LNHDA and SQIVND (reference sequence). The trim removed 4 bases at V and 4 bases at J, leaving 16 bases unmatched. The CDR3 nucleotides are TGTGCCAGTAGTAAGGCAGTTCCAGCGGGATTCCAATACAATGAGCAGTTCTTC. Its protein is CASSKAVPAGFQYNEQFF.

This clonotype is a singleton in its sample. Possible read error: a much larger clone is one base away. The conserved closing phenylalanine or tryptophan is absent in this CDR3, likely reflecting a read error. This chain joins TRBV7-7 and TRBJ2-2; D not resolved. The CDR3 loop spans 15 amino acids. Per the germline V gene, CDR1 is SSHAT and CDR2 is FNYEAQ (reference sequence). The CDR3 bases are TGTGCTAGCAGCCGCCAGACGGGCGGCACCGGGGAGCTGTTTTGT. This encodes CASSRQTGGTGELFC.

Worth noting for this clonotype: It is likely a read error, because the conserved phenylalanine at the end of the CDR3 is missing. J is TRBJ2-7 and V is TRBV12-3 or TRBV12-4, with 7 bases fitting TRBD1. This CDR3 is 15 amino acids long. V lost 5 bases and J lost 6; bases outside the gene matches: 13. CDR3 in DNA: TGTGCCAGCAGTACCGAGCCGTCCACAGGGGCCGAGCAGTACCTC. Amino acids: CASSTEPSTGAEQYL.

This clonotype has a count of ten or more. The chain has TRBV7-9 and TRBJ2-1; TRBD2 matches 8 bases. This CDR3 contains 16 residues. The V gene end was trimmed by 2 bases and the J gene end by 5 bases; junction bases not matched to a gene: 8. Germline V gene lookup returns CDR1 SEHNR and CDR2 FQNEAQ (reference sequence). This chain's CDR3 is CASSLTPGLVHNEQFF. CDR3 sequence (DNA): TGTGCCAGCAGCTTAACGCCGGGACTAGTCCACAATGAGCAGTTCTTC.

As to this clonotype: At one boundary the junction diverges from the germline segment, which might be a read error. J is TRBJ2-7 and V is TRBV10-3, with 8 bases fitting TRBD2. Germline V gene lookup returns CDR1 ENHRY and CDR2 SYGVKD. The CDR3 is 16 residues long. DNA for the CDR3: TGTGCCACCAGTGAGTCGTGGGGAACTAGCGGCAGCGAGCAGTACTTC. It codes for CATSESWGTSGSEQYF.